The rows below give T cell receptor beta chains drawn from one sample of a study of T cell repertoires in cytomegalovirus infection. TCRdb redid the calling of the reads with MiXCR, one entry per CDR3 protein. The profile covers 830,000 or so distinct CDR3 sequences, with less than 35% appearing a single time and 9.5% to 15% taken by the ten largest. Their antigens remain unidentified. Sequencing used cultured CD8+ T cells from PBMCs, obtained from culture after CMV antigen stimulation. These receptors were obtained from a human donor in good health (CMV status not recorded). Some clones in this sample may be carry-over from other donors' samples. The CDR3 runs from the conserved cysteine through the conserved F or W. The D gene is left open where the match is weak. Only part of the rows carry a size: once, few, many, or a class if the clone is expanded.

V gene	D gene	clone size	J gene	CDR3 DNA	CDR3 protein
TRBV27	TRBD1	many	TRBJ2-1	TGTGCCAGCAGTGTGACAGGGGGCCCTTACAATGAGCAGTTCTTC	CASSVTGGPYNEQFF
TRBV6-2/TRBV6-3	TRBD1	-	TRBJ2-7	TGTGCCAGCACTACCGGGACAGCGACCTACGAGCAGTACTTC	CASTTGTATYEQYF
TRBV5-6	-	few	TRBJ1-2	TGTGCCAGCAGCTCTCCAGACATACTGGATGGCTACACCTTC	CASSSPDILDGYTF
TRBV27	-	-	TRBJ2-2	TGTGCCAGCAGTTTATCGAGAGGGGTAGGCACCGGGGAGCTGTTTTTT	CASSLSRGVGTGELFF
TRBV14	-	-	TRBJ1-1	TGTGCCAGCAGCCAAGGGGACACGGCGAACACTGAAGCTTTCTTT	CASSQGDTANTEAFF
TRBV7-6	TRBD2	many	TRBJ2-3	TGTGCCAGCAGCCGACTAGCGGGGGCTTCCCATACGCAGTATTTT	CASSRLAGASHTQYF
TRBV2	TRBD1	-	TRBJ1-2	TGTGCCAGCAGTGAAGCTACAGGGGGTAACGTACCGCCCTATGGCTACACCTTC	CASSEATGGNVPPYGYTF
TRBV7-2	TRBD1	many	TRBJ1-6	TGTGCCAGCAGCTTAAGGGACAGGGGTTGGTTGACCTATAATTCACCCCTCCACTTT	CASSLRDRGWLTYNSPLHF
TRBV7-9	-	-	TRBJ2-7	TGTGCCAGTCAGCTTACTCCCACCCGTTACGAGCAGTACTTC	CASQLTPTRYEQYF
TRBV7-2	-	-	TRBJ1-1	TGTGCCAGCAGCTTACGGGCAGGGTCCCCCACTGAAGCTTTCTTT	CASSLRAGSPTEAFF
TRBV2	-	few	TRBJ2-5	TGTGCCAGCTGGGACAAACCTTCGGGGGAGACCCAGTACTTC	CASWDKPSGETQYF
TRBV28	-	many	TRBJ1-6	TGTGCCAGCAGGACAGTCGATTCGGGGATGGGAATTTCACCCCTCCACTTT	CASRTVDSGMGISPLHF
TRBV6-1	-	few	TRBJ2-1	TGTGCCAGCAAACGAGTGAATGAGCAGTTCTTC	CASKRVNEQFF
TRBV4-3	-	few	TRBJ2-2	TGCGCCAGCAGTATAAAAGGAATCGGGGGGAACACCGGGGAGCTGTTTTTT	CASSIKGIGGNTGELFF
TRBV6-2/TRBV6-3	TRBD2	many	TRBJ2-1	TGTGCCAGCAGTTACTCGAAGGTAGCGGGGTCCTACAATGAGCAGTTCTTC	CASSYSKVAGSYNEQFF
TRBV10-1	-	once	TRBJ2-3	-	CASSSGPADTQYF
TRBV7-2	-	many	TRBJ1-6	TGTGCCAGCAGCCGACTGGGGAGTGGGTCACCCCTCCACTTT	CASSRLGSGSPLHF
TRBV11-3	TRBD1	-	TRBJ2-2	TGTGCCAGCAGCTTACCGGGACAGGGCATCACCGGGGAGCTGTTTTTT	CASSLPGQGITGELFF
TRBV7-8	-	many	TRBJ2-1	TGTGCCAGTACCGAGTGGGGGGAATACAATGAGCAGTTCTTC	CASTEWGEYNEQFF
TRBV10-3	-	-	TRBJ2-1	TGTGCCATCAGTGAACTGGGAAATGAGCAGTTCTTC	CAISELGNEQFF
TRBV13	TRBD2	few	TRBJ2-5	TGTGCCAGCAGCGAGGTGGGGGGGCAAGAGACCCAGTACTTC	CASSEVGGQETQYF
TRBV6-1	-	-	TRBJ1-2	TGTGCCAGCAGGGAACCAGGGGCGCTGATGTTTCCGGCCTATGGCTACACCTTC	CASREPGALMFPAYGYTF
TRBV27	TRBD1	-	TRBJ2-1	TGTGCCAGCAGTTTATTAGGGACAGGGAGCTCCTACAATGAGCAGTTCTTC	CASSLLGTGSSYNEQFF
TRBV12-3/TRBV12-4	-	many	TRBJ1-4	TGTGCCAGCAGGTCCGGGACAACGGGTGAAAAACTGTTTTTT	CASRSGTTGEKLFF
TRBV28	-	-	TRBJ1-1	TGTGCCAGCAGTTGGGCAGGTGATGAAGCTTTCTTT	CASSWAGDEAFF